This T cell receptor beta chain was recorded in a study of blood T cell repertoires in COVID-19. There are 16 residues in the CDR3. The V gene end was trimmed by 4 bases and the J gene end by 5 bases; junction bases not matched to a gene: 10. Germline assignment: CDR1 MDHEN and CDR2 SYDVKM. The protocol was immunoSEQ multiplex PCR, while the TCRdb copy is restricted to in-frame clones and leaves out a portion. Of 400,000 or so clones in the sample, more than 80% are singletons; the top ten hold more than 0.95%. Cohort assignment relied on participant-reported clinical history. Sequencing input: PBMCs or T cells enriched from blood (not recorded which). The chain recombines TRBV28 with TRBJ1-1; TRBD1 matches at 10 bases. The sequence was collected from a man in his thirties or forties who had recovered from COVID-19. The CDR3 loop is CASSSAGRTGGTEAFF. The CDR3 nucleotides read TGTGCCAGCAGTTCCGCCGGGAGGACAGGGGGTACTGAAGCTTTCTTT. Filled out from reference TRBV28 and TRBJ1-1, the complete variable domain reads DVKVTQSSRYLVKRTGEKVFLECVQDMDHENMFWYRQDPGLGLRLIYFSYDVKMKEKGDIPEGYSVSREKKERFSLILESASTNQTSMYLCASSSAGRTGGTEAFFGQGTRLTVV.